This T cell receptor beta chain comes out of a study of technical replicates of blood from a handful of donors. Germline CDR1 KGHSH, CDR2 LQKENI. V was clipped by 3 bases and J by 3 bases; unmatched bases: 6. This CDR3 is built from 16 residues. TCRdb's copy holds only in-frame clones and misses some; the assay was immunoSEQ multiplex PCR. The table includes about 81,000 clones, 90% to 97% detected once. The rearrangement joins TRBV18 to TRBJ2-2; 8 nucleotides agree with TRBD1. What was sequenced was T cells isolated from PBMCs. This clonotype was sampled from a human donor in good health. DNA for the CDR3: TGTGCCAGCTCACCCCGGACAGGGTTGGACACCGGGGAGCTGTTTTTT. It is translated as CASSPRTGLDTGELFF.